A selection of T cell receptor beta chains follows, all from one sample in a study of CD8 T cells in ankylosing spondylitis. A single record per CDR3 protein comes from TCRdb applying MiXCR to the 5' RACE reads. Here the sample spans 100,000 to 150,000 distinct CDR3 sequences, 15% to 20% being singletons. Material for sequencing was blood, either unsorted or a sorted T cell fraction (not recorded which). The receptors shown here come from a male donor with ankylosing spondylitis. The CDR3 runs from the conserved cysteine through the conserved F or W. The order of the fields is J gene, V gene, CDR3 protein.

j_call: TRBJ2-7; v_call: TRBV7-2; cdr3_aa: CASSPGLAVEQYF
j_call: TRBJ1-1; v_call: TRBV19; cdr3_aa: CASSIGIWDTEAFF
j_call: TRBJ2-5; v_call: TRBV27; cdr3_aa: CASSHTSAQEIQYF
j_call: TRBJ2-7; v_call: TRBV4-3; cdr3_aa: CASSQDFGASYEQYF
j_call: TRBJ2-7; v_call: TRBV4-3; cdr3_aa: CASSHREGSSYEQYF
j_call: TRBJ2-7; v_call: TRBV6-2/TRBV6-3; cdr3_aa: CASRPADSILAYEQYF
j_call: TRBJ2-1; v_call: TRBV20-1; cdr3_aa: CSARGVGQFF
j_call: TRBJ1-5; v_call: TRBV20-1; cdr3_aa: CSARTTGRYDQPQHF
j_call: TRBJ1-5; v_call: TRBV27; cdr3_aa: CASSPTGGSARPQHF
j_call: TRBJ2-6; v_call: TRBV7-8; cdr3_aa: CASSRYRVGANVLTF
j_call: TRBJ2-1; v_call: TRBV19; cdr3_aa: CASSIIAGESYNEQFF
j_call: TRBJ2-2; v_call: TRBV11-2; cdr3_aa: CASSSLAGAGELFF
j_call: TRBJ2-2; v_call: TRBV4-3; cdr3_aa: CASSQDLAGASTGELFF
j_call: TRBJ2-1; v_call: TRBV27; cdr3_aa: CASSPALILRGNEQFF
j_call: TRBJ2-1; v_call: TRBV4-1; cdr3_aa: CASSLGGTGATLRFF
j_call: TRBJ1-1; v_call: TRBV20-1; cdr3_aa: CSARDWGGGGTMNTEAFF
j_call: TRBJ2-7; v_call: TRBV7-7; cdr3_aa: CASSSRQGVPYEQYF
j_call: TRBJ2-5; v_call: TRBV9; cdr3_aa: CASSVDGTGGAETQYF
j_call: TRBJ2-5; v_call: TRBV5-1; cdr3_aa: CASSLVLGTQETQYF
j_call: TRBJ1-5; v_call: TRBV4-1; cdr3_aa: CASKEYLQSQPQHF
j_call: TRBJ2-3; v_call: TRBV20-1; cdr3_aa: CSARPLLSGGPNTQYF
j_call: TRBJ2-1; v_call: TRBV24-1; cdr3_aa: CATSDLSDEQFF
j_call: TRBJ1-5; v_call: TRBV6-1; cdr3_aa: CASRWDPAEPQHF
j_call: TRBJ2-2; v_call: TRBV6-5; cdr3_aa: CASSYSGGSTGELFF
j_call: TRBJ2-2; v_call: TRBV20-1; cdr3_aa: CSAPLMGRVTGELFF
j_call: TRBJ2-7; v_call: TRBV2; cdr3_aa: CASRVGQGGLEQYF
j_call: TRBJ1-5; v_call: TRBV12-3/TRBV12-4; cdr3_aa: CASSFFTDSNQPQHF
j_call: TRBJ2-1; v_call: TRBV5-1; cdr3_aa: CASSSFSGSYEQFF
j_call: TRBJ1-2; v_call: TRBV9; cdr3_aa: CASSGMRTGAEANYGYTF
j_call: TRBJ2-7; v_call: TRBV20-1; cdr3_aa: CSASSYSSYEQYF
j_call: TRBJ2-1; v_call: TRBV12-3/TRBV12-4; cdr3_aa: CASRKPGLVVEQFF
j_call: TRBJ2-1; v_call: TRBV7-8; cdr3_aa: CASSFPLAGGYNEQFF
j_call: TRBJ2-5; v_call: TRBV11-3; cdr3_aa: CASSSGDTETQYF
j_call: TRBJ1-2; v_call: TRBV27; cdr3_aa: CASSVGTAANYGYTF
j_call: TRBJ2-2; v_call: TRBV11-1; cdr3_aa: CASSFTGLAGELFF
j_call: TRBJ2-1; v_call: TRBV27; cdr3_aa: CASSSQREGYNEQFF
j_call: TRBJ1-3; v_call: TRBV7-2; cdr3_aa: CASSLVTGQSGNTIYF
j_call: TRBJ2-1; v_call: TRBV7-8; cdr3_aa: CASTSSLLAGGPYNEQFF
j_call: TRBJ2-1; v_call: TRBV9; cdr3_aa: CASSVGDSQYNEQFF
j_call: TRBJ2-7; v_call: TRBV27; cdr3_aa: CASSLKGSYEQYF